This TCR beta chain was documented in a study of cytomegalovirus exposure and HLA in healthy donors. Per the germline V gene, CDR1 is SGHNT and CDR2 is YENEEA. The CDR3 sequence is 15 residues long. The germline V and J ends were trimmed by 0 bases and 0 bases, with 6 bases remaining between them. Researchers ran the PCR with 60 Vbeta and 13 Jbeta primers. Profiling relied on immunoSEQ multiplex PCR, and the TCRdb table lists in-frame clones only, not all of them. The sample records approximately 140,000 clones, roughly three quarters being singletons. The sequence was collected from a man aged 18 to 30 in good health and CMV-seronegative. V and J are TRBV11-3 and TRBJ2-4; D is ambiguous. The sample was PBMCs. The CDR3: CASSLDVLAKNIQYF. CDR3 coding DNA: TGTGCCAGCAGCTTAGACGTATTAGCCAAAAACATTCAGTACTTC.